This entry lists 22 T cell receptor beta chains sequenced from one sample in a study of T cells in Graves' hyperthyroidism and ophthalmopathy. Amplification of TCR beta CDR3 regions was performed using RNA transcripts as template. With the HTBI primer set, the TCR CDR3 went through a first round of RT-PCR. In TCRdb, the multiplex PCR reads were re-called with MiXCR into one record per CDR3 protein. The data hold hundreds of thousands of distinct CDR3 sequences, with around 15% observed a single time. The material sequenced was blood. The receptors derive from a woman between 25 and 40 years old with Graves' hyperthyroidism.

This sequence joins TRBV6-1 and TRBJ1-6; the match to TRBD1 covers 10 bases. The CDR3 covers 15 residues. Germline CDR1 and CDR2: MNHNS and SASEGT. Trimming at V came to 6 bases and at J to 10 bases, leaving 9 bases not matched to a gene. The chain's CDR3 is CASSSRDRGLSPLHF. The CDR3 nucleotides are TGTGCCAGCAGCTCTAGGGACAGGGGACTATCACCCCTCCACTTT.

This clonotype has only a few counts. CDR3: CASSLEDSRYEKLFF. The DNA of the CDR3 is TGTGCCAGCAGCTTAGAGGACAGTAGATACGAAAAACTGTTTTTT. The chain uses TRBV7-2 and TRBJ1-4; a possible D gene is TRBD1 (6 bases). This CDR3 comprises 15 residues. Germline V gene sequence: CDR1 SGHTA, CDR2 FQGNSA. V gave up 1 base and J gave up 8 bases, with 14 bases separating them.

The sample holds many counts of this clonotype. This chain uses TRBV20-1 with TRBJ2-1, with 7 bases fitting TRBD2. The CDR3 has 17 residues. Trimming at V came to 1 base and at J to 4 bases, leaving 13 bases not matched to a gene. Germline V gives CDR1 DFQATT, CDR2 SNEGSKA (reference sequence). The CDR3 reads CSARGEDGLGGYNEQFF. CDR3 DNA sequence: TGCAGTGCTAGAGGAGAGGACGGACTAGGAGGGTACAATGAGCAGTTCTTC.

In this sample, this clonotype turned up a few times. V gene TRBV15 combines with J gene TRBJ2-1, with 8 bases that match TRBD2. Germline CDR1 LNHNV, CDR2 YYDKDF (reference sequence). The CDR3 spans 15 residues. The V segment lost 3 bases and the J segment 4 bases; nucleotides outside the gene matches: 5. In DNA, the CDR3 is TGTGCCACCAGCAGGGCGACTAGCGCGTACAATGAGCAGTTCTTC. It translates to CATSRATSAYNEQFF. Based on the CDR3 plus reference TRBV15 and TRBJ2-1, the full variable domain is DAMVIQNPRYQVTQFGKPVTLSCSQTLNHNVMYWYQQKSSQAPKLLFHYYDKDFNNEADTPDNFQSRRPNTSFCFLDIRSPGLGDTAMYLCATSRATSAYNEQFFGPGTRLTVL.

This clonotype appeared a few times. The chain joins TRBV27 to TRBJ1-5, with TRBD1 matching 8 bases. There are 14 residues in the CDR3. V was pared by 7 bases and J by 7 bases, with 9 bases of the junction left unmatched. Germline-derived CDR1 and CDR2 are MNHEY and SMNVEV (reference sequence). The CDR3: CASKNGQGYQPQHF. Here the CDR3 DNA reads TGTGCCAGCAAAAACGGACAGGGCTACCAGCCCCAGCATTTT.

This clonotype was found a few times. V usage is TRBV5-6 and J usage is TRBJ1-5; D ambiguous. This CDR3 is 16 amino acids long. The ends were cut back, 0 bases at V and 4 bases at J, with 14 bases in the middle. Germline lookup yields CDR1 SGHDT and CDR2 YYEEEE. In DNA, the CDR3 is TGTGCCAGCAGCTTGGTGGGCGGCACAGCAAATCAGCCCCAGCATTTT. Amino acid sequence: CASSLVGGTANQPQHF.

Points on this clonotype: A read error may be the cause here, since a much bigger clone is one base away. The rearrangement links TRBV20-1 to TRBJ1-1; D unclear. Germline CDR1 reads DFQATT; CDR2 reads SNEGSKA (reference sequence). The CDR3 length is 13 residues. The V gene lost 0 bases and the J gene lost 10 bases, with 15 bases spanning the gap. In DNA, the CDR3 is TGCAGTGCTAGAGATCGATCCCCAGCTGCAGCTTTCTTT. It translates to CSARDRSPAAAFF.

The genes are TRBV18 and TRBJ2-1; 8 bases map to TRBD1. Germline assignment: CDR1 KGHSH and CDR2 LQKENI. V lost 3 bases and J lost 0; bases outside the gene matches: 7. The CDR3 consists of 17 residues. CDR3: CASSPGQGYRSYNEQFF. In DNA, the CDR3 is TGTGCCAGCTCACCTGGACAGGGCTACCGCTCCTACAATGAGCAGTTCTTC.

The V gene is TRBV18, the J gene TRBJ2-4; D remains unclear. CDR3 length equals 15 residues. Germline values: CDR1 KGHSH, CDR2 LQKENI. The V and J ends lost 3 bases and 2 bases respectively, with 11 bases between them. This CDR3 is CASSPLALSKNIQYF. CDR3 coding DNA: TGTGCCAGCTCACCTTTAGCACTGTCCAAAAACATTCAGTACTTC.

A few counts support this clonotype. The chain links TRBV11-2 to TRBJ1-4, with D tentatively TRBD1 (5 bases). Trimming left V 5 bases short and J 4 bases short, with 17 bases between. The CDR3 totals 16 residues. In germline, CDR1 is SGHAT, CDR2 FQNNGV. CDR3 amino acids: CASSPGSGPVNEKLFF. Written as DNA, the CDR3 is TGTGCCAGCAGCCCCGGATCAGGGCCAGTTAATGAAAAACTGTTTTTT.

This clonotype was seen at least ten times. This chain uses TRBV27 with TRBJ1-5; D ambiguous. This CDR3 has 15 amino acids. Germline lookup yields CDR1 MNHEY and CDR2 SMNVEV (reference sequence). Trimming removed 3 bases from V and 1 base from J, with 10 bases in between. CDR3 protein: CASSLIMGSNQPQHF. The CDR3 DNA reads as TGTGCCAGCAGTTTGATTATGGGAAGCAATCAGCCCCAGCATTTT.

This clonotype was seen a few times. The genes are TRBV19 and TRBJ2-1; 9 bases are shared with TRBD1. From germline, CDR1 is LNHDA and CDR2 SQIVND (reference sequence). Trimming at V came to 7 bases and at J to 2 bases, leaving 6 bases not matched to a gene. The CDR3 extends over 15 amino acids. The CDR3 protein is CASTLTGGTYNEQFF. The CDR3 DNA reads TGTGCCAGTACCCTGACAGGGGGGACCTACAATGAGCAGTTCTTC.

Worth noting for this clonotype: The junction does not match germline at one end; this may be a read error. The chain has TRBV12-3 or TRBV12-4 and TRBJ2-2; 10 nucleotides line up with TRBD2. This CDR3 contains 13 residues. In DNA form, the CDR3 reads TGTGCCAGCAGTTTACTAGCGGGAGTCGGGGAGCTGTTT. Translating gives CASSLLAGVGELF.

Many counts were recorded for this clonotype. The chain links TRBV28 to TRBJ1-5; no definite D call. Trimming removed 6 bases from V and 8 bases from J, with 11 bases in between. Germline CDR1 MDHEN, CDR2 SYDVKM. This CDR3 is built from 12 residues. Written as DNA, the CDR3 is TGTGCCAGCAGCGTCCATGGGGAGCCCCAGCATTTT. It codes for CASSVHGEPQHF. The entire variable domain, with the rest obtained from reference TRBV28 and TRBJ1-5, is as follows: DVKVTQSSRYLVKRTGEKVFLECVQDMDHENMFWYRQDPGLGLRLIYFSYDVKMKEKGDIPEGYSVSREKKERFSLILESASTNQTSMYLCASSVHGEPQHFGDGTRLSIL.

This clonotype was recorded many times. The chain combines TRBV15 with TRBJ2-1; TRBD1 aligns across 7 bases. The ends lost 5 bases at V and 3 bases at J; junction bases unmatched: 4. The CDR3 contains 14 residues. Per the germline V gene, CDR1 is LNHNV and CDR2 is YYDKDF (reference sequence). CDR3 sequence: CATSARQGYNEQFF. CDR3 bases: TGTGCCACCAGCGCTAGACAGGGCTACAATGAGCAGTTCTTC.

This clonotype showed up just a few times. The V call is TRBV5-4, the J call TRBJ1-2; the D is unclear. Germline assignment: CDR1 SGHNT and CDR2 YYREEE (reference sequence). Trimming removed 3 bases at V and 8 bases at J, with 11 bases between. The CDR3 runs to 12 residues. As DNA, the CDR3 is TGTGCCAGCAGCTCAGGCGTCTGGGGCTACACCTTC. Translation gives CASSSGVWGYTF.

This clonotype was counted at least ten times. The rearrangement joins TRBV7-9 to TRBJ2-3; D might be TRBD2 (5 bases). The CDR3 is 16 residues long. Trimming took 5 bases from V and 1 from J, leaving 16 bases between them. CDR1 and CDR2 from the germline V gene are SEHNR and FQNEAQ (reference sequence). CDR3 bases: TGTGCCAGCAGCCCCCGGGTGAGGGCCGGCACAGATACGCAGTATTTT. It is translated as CASSPRVRAGTDTQYF.

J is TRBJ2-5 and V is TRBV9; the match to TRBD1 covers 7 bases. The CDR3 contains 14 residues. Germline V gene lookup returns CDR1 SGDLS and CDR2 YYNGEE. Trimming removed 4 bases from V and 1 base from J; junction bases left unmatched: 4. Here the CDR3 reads CASSSGGSQETQYF. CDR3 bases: TGTGCCAGCAGCTCAGGGGGTTCCCAAGAGACCCAGTACTTC.

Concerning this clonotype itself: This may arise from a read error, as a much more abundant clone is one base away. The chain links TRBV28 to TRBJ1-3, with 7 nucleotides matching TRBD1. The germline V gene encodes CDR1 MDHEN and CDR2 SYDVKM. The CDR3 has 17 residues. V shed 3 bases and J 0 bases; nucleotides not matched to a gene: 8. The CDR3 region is CASSLPRTGNSGNTIYF. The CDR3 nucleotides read TGTGCCAGCAGTTTGCCCCGGACAGGCAACTCTGGAAACACCATATATTTT. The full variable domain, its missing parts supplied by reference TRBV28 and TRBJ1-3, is DVKVTQSSRYLVKRTGEKVFLECVQDMDHENMFWYRQDPGLGLRLIYFSYDVKMKEKGDIPEGYSVSREKKERFSLILESASTNQTSMYLCASSLPRTGNSGNTIYFGEGSWLTVV.

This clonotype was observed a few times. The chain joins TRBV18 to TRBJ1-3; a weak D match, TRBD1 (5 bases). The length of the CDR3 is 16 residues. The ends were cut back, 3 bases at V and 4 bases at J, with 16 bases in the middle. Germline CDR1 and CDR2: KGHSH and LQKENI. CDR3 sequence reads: CASSPTDPRGGNTIYF. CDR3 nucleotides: TGTGCCAGCTCACCGACAGACCCCCGAGGAGGAAACACCATATATTTT.

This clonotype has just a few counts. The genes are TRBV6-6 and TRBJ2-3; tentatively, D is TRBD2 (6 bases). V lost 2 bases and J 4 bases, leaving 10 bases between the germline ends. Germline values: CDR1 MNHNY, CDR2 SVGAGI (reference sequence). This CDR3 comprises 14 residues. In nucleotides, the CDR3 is TGTGCCAGCAGTTACGGTGGAGGGTCAGATACGCAGTATTTT. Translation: CASSYGGGSDTQYF.

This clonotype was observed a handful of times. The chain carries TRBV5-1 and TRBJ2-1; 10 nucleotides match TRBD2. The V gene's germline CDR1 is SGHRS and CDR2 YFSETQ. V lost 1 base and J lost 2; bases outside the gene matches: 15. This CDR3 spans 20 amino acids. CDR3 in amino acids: CASSLLGPLASGSPYNEQFF. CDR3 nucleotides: TGCGCCAGCAGCTTGCTTGGCCCCCTGGCTAGCGGGAGCCCCTACAATGAGCAGTTCTTC. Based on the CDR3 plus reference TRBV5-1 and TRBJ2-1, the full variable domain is KAGVTQTPRYLIKTRGQQVTLSCSPISGHRSVSWYQQTPGQGLQFLFEYFSETQRNKGNFPGRFSGRQFSNSRSEMNVSTLELGDSALYLCASSLLGPLASGSPYNEQFFGPGTRLTVL.